This T cell receptor (beta chain) originates from a study of blood T cells in healthy people across ages. Turning to this clonotype: Since a much larger clone is just one base distant, this may be a read error.

Sample-barcoded 5' priming and a J-beta primer mix drove a second PCR of roughly 6 to 12 cycles. A single record per CDR3 protein comes from TCRdb applying MiXCR to the 5' RACE reads. The table lists approximately 730,000 distinct CDR3 sequences, approximately 43% of them singletons. CDR3 length: 13 residues. The V gene's germline CDR1 is DFQATT and CDR2 SNEGSKA (reference sequence). V shed 6 bases and J 13 bases; nucleotides not matched to a gene: 15. Sequencing was performed on blood. The V call is TRBV20-1, the J call TRBJ2-1, with 7 nucleotides matching TRBD1. The TCR comes from a woman aged 55-69 years in good health. DNA for the CDR3: TGCAGTGCCCAAGCGACAGGGACGGAGACCCAGTTCTTC. It specifies CSAQATGTETQFF.